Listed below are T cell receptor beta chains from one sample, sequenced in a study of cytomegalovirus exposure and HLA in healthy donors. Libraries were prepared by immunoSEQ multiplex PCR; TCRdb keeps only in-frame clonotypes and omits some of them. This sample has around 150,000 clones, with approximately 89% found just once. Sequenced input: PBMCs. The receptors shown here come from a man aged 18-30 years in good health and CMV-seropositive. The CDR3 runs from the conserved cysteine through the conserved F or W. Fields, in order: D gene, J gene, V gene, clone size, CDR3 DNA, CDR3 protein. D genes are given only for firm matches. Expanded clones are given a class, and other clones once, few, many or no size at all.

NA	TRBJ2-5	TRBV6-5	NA	TGTGCCAGCAGTTGGCCGGGGGAAGAGACCCAGTACTTC	CASSWPGEETQYF
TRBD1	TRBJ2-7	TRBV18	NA	TGTGCCAGCTCACCACGAAATTCCGGGACAGCGAGCTCCTACGAGCAGTACTTC	CASSPRNSGTASSYEQYF
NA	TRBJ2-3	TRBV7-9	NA	TGTGCCAGCTACCGGACGGGAGCTAGCACAGATACGCAGTATTTT	CASYRTGASTDTQYF
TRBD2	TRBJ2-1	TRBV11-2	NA	TGTGCCAGCAGCGAACCTGCGGGAGGGAAGTACAATGAGCAGTTCTTC	CASSEPAGGKYNEQFF
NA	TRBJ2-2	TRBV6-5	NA	TGTGCCAGCAGTTATCGGGACACTTACACCGGGGAGCTGTTTTTT	CASSYRDTYTGELFF
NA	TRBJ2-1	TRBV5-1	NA	TGCGCCAGCAGCCCCCGCGCGTTCTCCTACAATGAGCAGTTCTTC	CASSPRAFSYNEQFF
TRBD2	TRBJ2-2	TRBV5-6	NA	TGTGCCAGCAACCTAGGACTAGCGGGACACCGGGGCACCGGGGAGCTGTTTTTT	CASNLGLAGHRGTGELFF
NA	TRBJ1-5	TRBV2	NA	TGTGCCAGCAGTGAAGTCCAAAGGGGAATGAGCAATCAGCCCCAGCATTTT	CASSEVQRGMSNQPQHF
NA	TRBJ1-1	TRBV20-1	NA	TGCAGTGCTATCACCACAGCCCAAGCTTTCTTT	CSAITTAQAFF
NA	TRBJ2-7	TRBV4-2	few	TGTGCCAGCAGCCAAAGTCCCGGTCGGTACGAGCAGTACTTC	CASSQSPGRYEQYF
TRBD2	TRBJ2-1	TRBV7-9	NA	TGTGCCACCACCCCCGAGGGAGGGAACAATGAGCAGTTCTTC	CATTPEGGNNEQFF
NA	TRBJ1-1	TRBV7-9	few	TGTGCCAGCAGCTTAGGGCAGAACACTGAAGCTTTCTTT	CASSLGQNTEAFF
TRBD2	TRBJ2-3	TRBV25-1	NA	TGTGCCAGCAGAGGGACTAACACAGATACGCAGTATTTT	CASRGTNTDTQYF